Here is one T cell receptor (beta chain) with its context. This entry is derived from a study of blood T cell repertoires in COVID-19. Study-level information: From the United States, Italy and Spain came samples of acute and convalescent COVID-19. PBMCs, B-cell-depleted T cells, or T cells provided the cDNA or gDNA that made up the material.

The germline V gene has CDR1 LNHNV and CDR2 YYDKDF (reference sequence). Trimming removed 5 bases at V and 2 bases at J, with 17 bases between. The CDR3 extends over 16 amino acids. Using immunoSEQ multiplex PCR, the repertoire was profiled, and TCRdb retains in-frame clones only, with some absent. The top ten hold approximately 5% of the sample, which has 65,000 to 70,000 clones, more than 75% seen once. Sequencing was performed on peripheral blood. This chain connects TRBV15 to TRBJ2-3; D possibly corresponds to TRBD1 (5 bases). The clonotype originates from a man aged 50-59 years with active COVID-19. The CDR3 DNA reads as TGTGCCACCAGCGACCGAACCAGGGATCTCACAGATACGCAGTATTTT. As protein: CATSDRTRDLTDTQYF.